A single sample gave rise to the 21 T cell receptor beta chains below, sequenced in a study of T cell responses to AZD1222 COVID-19 vaccine. Clones were read by immunoSEQ multiplex PCR, and TCRdb kept only the in-frame ones, dropping some. This sample carries around 100,000 clones, around 90% of them seen once, and the ten largest clones take about 1.2%. Source: peripheral blood, taken on day 0 of AZD1222 vaccination. The receptor set was obtained from an adult in good health.

V usage is TRBV18 and J usage is TRBJ1-2; D gene unclear. Trimming left V 3 bases short and J 6 bases short, with 14 bases between. Germline loops: CDR1 KGHSH, CDR2 LQKENI. CDR3 size: 14 residues. CDR3 protein: CASSPDAGSDGYTF. The CDR3 DNA sequence: TGTGCCAGCTCACCGGACGCTGGATCGGATGGCTACACCTTC.

J is TRBJ1-2 and V is TRBV19; 7 nucleotides align to TRBD1. Germline CDR1 and CDR2: LNHDA and SQIVND (reference sequence). The CDR3 consists of 13 residues. Germline trimming cut 2 bases from V and 5 bases from J; bases unmatched to any gene: 2. CDR3 amino acids: CASSIKGAYGYTF. The CDR3 DNA is TGTGCCAGTAGTATAAAGGGGGCGTATGGCTACACCTTC.

This clone occurred a few times. The rearrangement joins TRBV6-5 to TRBJ2-5; 7 positions match TRBD2. Trimming cost V 0 bases and J 4 bases; bases outside gene matches: 2. There are 14 residues in the CDR3. Germline values: CDR1 MNHEY, CDR2 SVGAGI. The CDR3 bases are TGTGCCAGCAGTTACTCAGCGGGAAGAGAGACCCAGTACTTC. It yields the protein CASSYSAGRETQYF.

This chain links TRBV12-3 or TRBV12-4 with TRBJ1-3, with D unresolved. This CDR3 is built from 12 residues. Trimming shortened V by 6 bases and J by 2 bases, and 5 bases separated the two germline ends. CDR3 DNA: TGTGCCAGCAGCCCGACTGGAAACACCATATATTTT. As protein: CASSPTGNTIYF.

The chain's CDR3 is CAWSRTVTGGSPLHF. CDR3 sequence (DNA): TGTGCCTGGAGTCGGACAGTGACGGGGGGTTCACCCCTCCACTTT. The genes are TRBV30 and TRBJ1-6, with D possibly being TRBD1 (6 bases). The length of the CDR3 is 15 residues. The V and J ends lost 2 bases and 9 bases respectively, with 17 bases between them. The germline V gene encodes CDR1 GTSNPN and CDR2 SVGIG (reference sequence).

This sequence joins TRBV7-2 and TRBJ2-7; 9 nucleotides line up with TRBD2. V trimming: 3 bases; J trimming: 0 bases; junction bases outside the gene matches: 0. The CDR3 has 14 residues. Germline values: CDR1 SGHTA, CDR2 FQGNSA. CDR3 loop: CASSFSGSSYEQYF. CDR3 DNA sequence: TGTGCCAGCAGCTTTAGCGGGAGCTCCTACGAGCAGTACTTC.

The CDR3 DNA is TGTGCCAGCTCACTTCTCAATGAGCAGTTCTTC. It translates to CASSLLNEQFF. The rearrangement links TRBV18 to TRBJ2-1; D unresolved. Germline V gene sequence: CDR1 KGHSH, CDR2 LQKENI. The ends were cut back, 4 bases at V and 6 bases at J, with 4 bases in the middle. CDR3 length: 11 amino acids.

This chain links TRBV19 with TRBJ1-4, with D perhaps TRBD1 (5 bases). With 9 bases removed from V and 5 bases from J, the gap between germline ends came to 16 bases. The CDR3 length is 14 residues. The germline gives CDR1 LNHDA, CDR2 SQIVND (reference sequence). CDR3 sequence: CASRFGTVNEKLFF. CDR3 DNA: TGTGCCAGCAGATTCGGGACGGTGAATGAAAAACTGTTTTTT.

The chain carries TRBV19 and TRBJ1-5; D remains unclear. The germline CDR1 and CDR2 sequences are LNHDA and SQIVND (reference sequence). The V end lost 7 bases, the J end lost 7 bases, and 11 bases lay between the germline ends. CDR3 length: 12 residues. The CDR3 loop reads CASNGIIQPQHF. The CDR3 DNA follows: TGTGCCAGTAATGGGATTATCCAGCCCCAGCATTTT.

This clone was seen just once. CDR3 nucleotide sequence: TGTGCCAGCAGCCAAGACTGTCGGGACAGGGCATGGCAGCCCCAGCATTTT. Its protein product is CASSQDCRDRAWQPQHF. The J gene is TRBJ1-5, the V gene TRBV3-1 (or the pseudogene TRBV3-2); 9 bases align to TRBD1. The V gene's germline CDR1 is LGHDT and CDR2 YNNKEL (reference sequence). CDR3 length: 17 amino acids. V was clipped by 0 bases and J by 7 bases; unmatched bases: 10.

This chain connects TRBV27 to TRBJ1-5; 7 bases map to TRBD1. The CDR3 has 15 amino acids. The ends lost 2 bases at V and 5 bases at J; junction bases unmatched: 6. Germline values: CDR1 MNHEY, CDR2 SMNVEV (reference sequence). Written as DNA, the CDR3 is TGTGCCAGCAGTTTAAGGGGGACAGCCTATCAGCCCCAGCATTTT. Encoded protein: CASSLRGTAYQPQHF.

The rearrangement links TRBV4-3 to TRBJ2-5; weak D call: TRBD1 (6 bases). Trimming stripped 1 base from V and 2 bases from J, with 17 bases between. Looked up from germline, CDR1 is LGHNA and CDR2 is YSLEER. The length of the CDR3 is 17 residues. CDR3 coding DNA: TGCGCCAGCAGCCAAGCCCCACCGGGACACCAGCAAGAGACCCAGTACTTC. It yields the protein CASSQAPPGHQQETQYF.

J is TRBJ2-7 and V is TRBV12-5, with D maybe TRBD1 (7 bases). V was cut by 6 bases and J by 4 bases, with 16 bases left in between. The CDR3 is made up of 14 amino acids. From germline, CDR1 is LGHNT and CDR2 FRNRAP. In nucleotides, the CDR3 is TGTGCTAGTGGCCGGGGGACAGATTTTTACGAGCAGTACTTC. Its protein product is CASGRGTDFYEQYF.

V gene TRBV9 combines with J gene TRBJ2-7; D remains ambiguous. The CDR3 extends over 12 amino acids. Deletions cut 2 bases from V and 3 bases from J, with 6 bases between. Germline CDR1 reads SGDLS; CDR2 reads YYNGEE. CDR3 sequence: CASSVSGYEQYF. CDR3 DNA: TGTGCCAGCAGCGTGTCGGGCTACGAGCAGTACTTC.

The genes are TRBV5-1 and TRBJ1-2; D remains unclear. This CDR3 is built from 15 residues. Germline V lookup: CDR1 SGHRS, CDR2 YFSETQ. Trimming cost V 1 base and J 0 bases, with 10 bases left between them. The CDR3 here is CASSLWSGPNYGYTF. CDR3 nucleotides: TGCGCCAGCAGCTTGTGGTCCGGCCCTAACTATGGCTACACCTTC.

V usage is TRBV15 and J usage is TRBJ1-1; tentatively, D is TRBD1 (5 bases). This CDR3 is built from 16 residues. Trimming took 2 bases from V and 3 from J, leaving 16 bases between them. From germline, CDR1 is LNHNV and CDR2 YYDKDF (reference sequence). The CDR3 spells CATSRFVGGIDTEAFF. CDR3 DNA: TGTGCCACCAGCAGATTCGTCGGGGGTATAGACACTGAAGCTTTCTTT. The full variable domain, in which reference TRBV15 and TRBJ1-1 provide the parts outside the CDR3, is DAMVIQNPRYQVTQFGKPVTLSCSQTLNHNVMYWYQQKSSQAPKLLFHYYDKDFNNEADTPDNFQSRRPNTSFCFLDIRSPGLGDTAMYLCATSRFVGGIDTEAFFGQGTRLTVV.

The gene calls are TRBV7-9 and TRBJ2-7; 8 bases match TRBD2. The V gene end was trimmed by 5 bases and the J gene end by 4 bases; junction bases not matched to a gene: 10. The germline V gene has CDR1 SEHNR and CDR2 FQNEAQ (reference sequence). The CDR3 has 15 residues. CDR3 amino acids: CASSARAGERYEQYF. Here the CDR3 DNA reads TGTGCCAGCAGCGCCCGAGCGGGGGAAAGATACGAGCAGTACTTC.

This rearrangement joins TRBV11-3 to TRBJ1-1; D is perhaps TRBD1 (5 bases). Trimming took off 4 bases at V and 7 bases at J, with 19 bases between the two ends. CDR1 and CDR2 (germline): SGHNT, YENEEA. The CDR3 sequence is 15 residues long. The CDR3 DNA is TGTGCCAGCAGCTCCCCCCGGGACGGCGGGTTTGAAGCTTTCTTT. Its translation: CASSSPRDGGFEAFF.

This rearrangement joins TRBV2 to TRBJ1-2, with D perhaps TRBD1 (6 bases). This CDR3 has 13 amino acids. The germline V and J ends were trimmed by 2 bases and 7 bases, with 11 bases remaining between them. Germline-derived CDR1 and CDR2 are SNHLY and FYNNEI. The chain's CDR3 is CASSELVGGGYTF. The CDR3 nucleotides are TGTGCCAGCAGTGAATTGGTAGGGGGTGGCTACACCTTC. The full variable domain, in which reference TRBV2 and TRBJ1-2 provide the parts outside the CDR3, is EPEVTQTPSHQVTQMGQEVILRCVPISNHLYFYWYRQILGQKVEFLVSFYNNEISEKSEIFDDQFSVERPDGSNFTLKIRSTKLEDSAMYFCASSELVGGGYTFGSGTRLTVV.

This chain links TRBV19 with TRBJ1-3; D gene uncertain. CDR1 LNHDA and CDR2 SQIVND come from the germline V gene (reference sequence). Trimming cost V 3 bases and J 2 bases, with 8 bases left between them. This CDR3 has 14 amino acids. CDR3 region: CASSIGSPGNTIYF. The CDR3 nucleotides read TGTGCCAGTAGTATTGGCAGCCCTGGAAACACCATATATTTT.

The J gene is TRBJ2-1, the V gene TRBV30; TRBD2 aligns across 13 bases. The V segment lost 0 bases and the J segment 9 bases; nucleotides outside the gene matches: 8. The CDR3 length is 16 residues. From germline, CDR1 is GTSNPN and CDR2 SVGIG (reference sequence). The CDR3 region has the DNA TGTGCCTGGAGTGTACGAGGGGGACTAGCGGGAATTGAGCAGTTCTTC. Translation: CAWSVRGGLAGIEQFF.